This T cell receptor beta chain was sequenced in a study of blood T cell repertoires in COVID-19. Overall study: Sites across the United States, Italy and Spain contributed samples from acute and convalescent COVID-19. Sample material is recorded as cDNA or gDNA derived from T cells, B-cell-depleted T cells, or PBMCs.

This clone was recorded at least ten times. Distinct nucleotide sequences in the sample also encode this CDR3. Study processing details: It was from reference gene primer amplification that nucleated cell counts were estimated. Data came from immunoSEQ multiplex PCR; TCRdb stores just in-frame clones and leaves some out. V, J and clone size were drawn from that table, and D and trimming were deduced from the DNA. The sample holds tens of thousands of clones, about 85% seen once. In germline, CDR1 is MGHRA, CDR2 YSYEKL. Deletions cut 0 bases from V and 1 base from J, with 7 bases between. The CDR3 loop spans 15 amino acids.

The chain carries TRBV4-1 and TRBJ1-5; the D is unclear. The sequence came from an older woman with acute or convalescent COVID-19. The source material was peripheral blood. The CDR3 nucleotides are TGCGCCAGCAGCCAAGATTCAGTGAGCAATCAGCCCCAGCATTTT. This sequence encodes CASSQDSVSNQPQHF.